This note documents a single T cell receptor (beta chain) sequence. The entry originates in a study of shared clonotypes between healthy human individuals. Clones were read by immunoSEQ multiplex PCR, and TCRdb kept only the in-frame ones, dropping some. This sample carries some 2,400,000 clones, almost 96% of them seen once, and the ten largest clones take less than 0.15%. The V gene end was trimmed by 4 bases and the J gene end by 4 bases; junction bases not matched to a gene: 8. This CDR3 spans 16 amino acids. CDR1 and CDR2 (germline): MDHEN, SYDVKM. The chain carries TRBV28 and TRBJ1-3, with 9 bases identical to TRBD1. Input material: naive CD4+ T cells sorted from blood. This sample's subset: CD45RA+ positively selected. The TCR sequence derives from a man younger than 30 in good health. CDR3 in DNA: TGTGCCAGCAGTTCCCATGACAGGGGGTTCGGAAACACCATATATTTT. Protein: CASSSHDRGFGNTIYF.